A selection of T cell receptor beta chains follows, all from one sample in a study of OX40 agonist ivuxolimab in advanced cancers. Only in-frame clones appear in the TCRdb table, and some are missing; sequencing was by immunoSEQ multiplex PCR. The sample has about 91,000 clones, around 80% seen once; the top ten hold approximately 1.2%. This specimen was CD4+ or CD8+ T cells sorted from blood, taken in a trial of the OX40 agonist ivuxolimab. The receptors were sampled from an adult with an advanced solid tumor such as melanoma, head and neck, liver or kidney cancer. Both conserved end residues are part of each CDR3. Each record gives: D gene, V gene, clone size, J gene, CDR3 DNA, CDR3 protein. A D gene is named only where the DNA matches it firmly. Size tells how often a clone was seen (once, few, many) or the class of an expanded clone, and some rows leave it out.

d_call: TRBD1; v_call: TRBV7-2; clone_size: .; j_call: TRBJ2-2; cdr3_nt: TGTGCCAGCAGCTTTAAGGGCGACAGGGGAAAGCTGTTTTTT; cdr3_aa: CASSFKGDRGKLFF
d_call: .; v_call: TRBV12-5; clone_size: .; j_call: TRBJ1-2; cdr3_nt: TGTGCTAGTGGGACTTCTTATGGCTACACCTTC; cdr3_aa: CASGTSYGYTF
d_call: .; v_call: TRBV18; clone_size: .; j_call: TRBJ2-3; cdr3_nt: TGTGCCAGCTCACCACGCGACACAGATACGCAGTATTTT; cdr3_aa: CASSPRDTDTQYF
d_call: .; v_call: TRBV27; clone_size: .; j_call: TRBJ1-2; cdr3_nt: TGTGCCAGCAGTTTTGGAGGGGTAGGTGGCTACACCTTC; cdr3_aa: CASSFGGVGGYTF
d_call: .; v_call: TRBV2; clone_size: .; j_call: TRBJ1-3; cdr3_nt: TGTGCCAGCAGTGAAGCGCTTAGGACCTCTGGAAACACCATATATTTT; cdr3_aa: CASSEALRTSGNTIYF
d_call: .; v_call: TRBV5-8; clone_size: once; j_call: TRBJ1-4; cdr3_nt: TGTGCCAGCAGGGAGCGGATAGGGAATGAAAAACTGTTTTTT; cdr3_aa: CASRERIGNEKLFF
d_call: .; v_call: TRBV28; clone_size: .; j_call: TRBJ1-2; cdr3_nt: TGTGCCAGCAGTTTAGGTTTCCCTAATGCTAACTATGGCTACACCTTC; cdr3_aa: CASSLGFPNANYGYTF
d_call: TRBD2; v_call: TRBV9; clone_size: .; j_call: TRBJ2-3; cdr3_nt: TGTGCCAGCAGCGTAGCGACTAGCGGGGATACAGATACGCAGTATTTT; cdr3_aa: CASSVATSGDTDTQYF
d_call: .; v_call: TRBV11-3; clone_size: .; j_call: TRBJ2-2; cdr3_nt: TGTGCCAGCAGCTTCAAGGGGACGAACACCGGGGAGCTGTTTTTT; cdr3_aa: CASSFKGTNTGELFF
d_call: .; v_call: TRBV28; clone_size: .; j_call: TRBJ1-1; cdr3_nt: TGTGCCAGCAGAGAACAGGGTATATGGCGCACTGAAGCTTTCTTT; cdr3_aa: CASREQGIWRTEAFF
d_call: TRBD2; v_call: TRBV6-1; clone_size: .; j_call: TRBJ2-5; cdr3_nt: TGTGCCAGCAGTGAGCCGGGACTAAGAGAGACCCAGTACTTC; cdr3_aa: CASSEPGLRETQYF
d_call: .; v_call: TRBV12-5; clone_size: .; j_call: TRBJ2-2; cdr3_nt: TGTGCTAGTGGCACAGGGCGGGGCGGGGAGCTGTTTTTT; cdr3_aa: CASGTGRGGELFF
d_call: .; v_call: TRBV6-1; clone_size: .; j_call: TRBJ1-4; cdr3_nt: TGTGCCAGCAGTGAACAGGGGCTTAATGAAAAACTGTTTTTT; cdr3_aa: CASSEQGLNEKLFF
d_call: TRBD1; v_call: TRBV7-2; clone_size: .; j_call: TRBJ1-6; cdr3_nt: TGTGCCAGCAGCCGAGGGACAGGGAGAAATTCACCCCTCCACTTT; cdr3_aa: CASSRGTGRNSPLHF
d_call: .; v_call: TRBV11-2; clone_size: .; j_call: TRBJ2-5; cdr3_nt: TGTGCCAGCAGCTCTAGACAGGTTGGGCCAGAGACCCAGTACTTC; cdr3_aa: CASSSRQVGPETQYF
d_call: .; v_call: TRBV6-5; clone_size: .; j_call: TRBJ2-1; cdr3_nt: TGTGCCAGCAGCGACTTTGCGTCAGGTGGGAATGAGCAGTTCTTC; cdr3_aa: CASSDFASGGNEQFF
d_call: .; v_call: TRBV19; clone_size: .; j_call: TRBJ2-2; cdr3_nt: TGTGCCAGTAGTGCAGACAGGGGAGGGACCGGGGAGCTGTTTTTT; cdr3_aa: CASSADRGGTGELFF